This T cell receptor beta chain was sequenced for a study of response to subunit inactivated influenza vaccine. Study results and limitations: The authors suggested that few new T cells are recruited per seasonal influenza vaccination.

Germline V gene lookup returns CDR1 SQVTM and CDR2 ANQGSEA. V shed 7 bases, J shed 0 bases, and the junction held 5 bases outside the gene matches. The CDR3 contains 14 residues. This clonotype was detected only a few times. Its specificity is unknown. One entry per CDR3 protein results from TCRdb running MiXCR on the RT-PCR reads. The table has 650,000 to 850,000 distinct CDR3 sequences, approximately 13% seen once. The clonotype was recovered from a man in his fifties or sixties who received an inactivated influenza vaccine. The chain combines TRBV29-1 with TRBJ1-1, with TRBD1 identical over 10 bases. The specimen was PBMCs from blood, collected 14 to 15 days before vaccination. CDR3: CSAVDRGVNTEAFF. The CDR3 region has the DNA TGCAGCGCCGTGGACAGGGGGGTGAACACTGAAGCTTTCTTT.